Listed below are T cell receptor beta chains from one sample, sequenced in a study of blood T cell repertoires in COVID-19. The data were produced by immunoSEQ multiplex PCR, yet TCRdb's version contains in-frame clones alone and is incomplete. Of about 92,000 clones detected, 75% to 90% appear once; the ten largest clones hold 9% to 12%. The sequencing input was peripheral blood. Receptors originate from a woman aged 70 to 79 with acute or convalescent COVID-19. The CDR3 runs from the conserved cysteine through the conserved F or W. A D gene is named only where the DNA matches it firmly. Size is stated for part of the rows, as once, few or many counts, or as a class when the clone is expanded.

clone size | J gene | V gene | D gene | CDR3 DNA | CDR3 protein
- | TRBJ2-1 | TRBV3-1/TRBV3-2 | - | TGTGCCAGCAGCCTTCTACAGGGCTATGAGCAGTTCTTC | CASSLLQGYEQFF
- | TRBJ1-5 | TRBV5-5 | TRBD1 | TGTGCCAGCAGCCTAAGGGGGCTGAGCAATCAGCCCCAGCATTTT | CASSLRGLSNQPQHF
- | TRBJ2-1 | TRBV11-2 | TRBD1 | TGTGCCAGCAGCTTAGGCTGGGGACAGGGGGCAAGCGGCGAGCAGTTCTTC | CASSLGWGQGASGEQFF
- | TRBJ1-4 | TRBV4-1 | - | TGCGCCAGCAGCCGACAGCTATATGAAAAACTGTTTTTT | CASSRQLYEKLFF
- | TRBJ2-1 | TRBV4-3 | TRBD2 | TGCGCCAGCAGCCGGACTAGCGGGGCCTCCTACAATGAGCAGTTCTTC | CASSRTSGASYNEQFF
- | TRBJ2-7 | TRBV7-6 | TRBD1 | TGTGCCAGCAGCCCCCAGGGGGCTGTTACCTACGAGCAGTACTTC | CASSPQGAVTYEQYF
- | TRBJ2-1 | TRBV6-5 | TRBD2 | TGTGCCAGCAGTTCGACTAGCGGGGGACCCTACAATGAGCAGTTCTTC | CASSSTSGGPYNEQFF
- | TRBJ1-2 | TRBV28 | - | TGTGCCAGCAAAGGAGGTTCGGTCTATGGCTACACCTTC | CASKGGSVYGYTF
few | TRBJ2-2 | TRBV10-3 | - | TGTGCCTCGAACGAGTTCTCCGGGGAGCTGTTTTTT | CASNEFSGELFF
- | TRBJ2-5 | TRBV2 | TRBD1 | TGTGCCAGCACGGGACAGGGACCCGAGGGGACCCAGTACTTC | CASTGQGPEGTQYF
- | TRBJ1-2 | TRBV7-8 | - | TGTGCCAGCAGCCCCCACATGGCCTATGGCTACACCTTC | CASSPHMAYGYTF
once | TRBJ2-2 | TRBV12-3/TRBV12-4 | - | TGTGCCAGCAGACGATCTATCGGGGAGCTGTTTTTT | CASRRSIGELFF
- | TRBJ2-1 | TRBV10-1 | - | TGCGCCAGCAGTGACCAGTCTAGCTCCTACAATGAGCAGTTCTTC | CASSDQSSSYNEQFF
- | TRBJ2-1 | TRBV2 | - | TGTGCCAGCAGGGAGCGGACGAGCTCCTACAATGAGCAGTTCTTC | CASRERTSSYNEQFF
- | TRBJ1-1 | TRBV10-3 | - | TGTGCCATCAGATCCGAAACAGGGTTCACTGAAGCTTTCTTT | CAIRSETGFTEAFF
- | TRBJ2-7 | TRBV2 | - | TGTGCCAGCAGTGAAGCGCTAACCGGCTACGAGCAGTACTTC | CASSEALTGYEQYF
- | TRBJ1-1 | TRBV30 | - | TGTGCCTGGAGTAGGGGTAGGGTCCAAAAGAACACTGAAGCTTTCTTT | CAWSRGRVQKNTEAFF
- | TRBJ2-5 | TRBV5-1 | - | TGCGCCAGCAGCCCTTGGGGCGGGGCGACTCAAGAGACCCAGTACTTC | CASSPWGGATQETQYF
- | TRBJ2-2 | TRBV5-4 | TRBD1 | TGTGCCAGCAGCTCGGGACAGGGGACCGGGGAGCTGTTTTTT | CASSSGQGTGELFF
- | TRBJ1-1 | TRBV2 | TRBD1 | TGTGCCAGCATGCTGACAGGGCTGAACACTGAAGCTTTCTTT | CASMLTGLNTEAFF
- | TRBJ1-6 | TRBV6-2/TRBV6-3 | TRBD1 | TGTGCCAGCAGTTACTCGACAGGGTTTTCACCCCTCCACTTT | CASSYSTGFSPLHF
few | TRBJ2-1 | TRBV9 | TRBD1 | TGTGCCAGCAGCGCGGGACAGGGGTATAACAATGAGCAGTTCTTC | CASSAGQGYNNEQFF
- | TRBJ2-7 | TRBV6-2/TRBV6-3 | - | TGTGCCAGCAGTTACTCTAACTACGAGCAGTACTTC | CASSYSNYEQYF
- | TRBJ1-3 | TRBV10-3 | TRBD1 | TGTGCCATCACAGGGGGCAACACCATATATTTT | CAITGGNTIYF
- | TRBJ1-3 | TRBV5-4 | TRBD1 | TGTGCCAGCAGAGATGGACGGACAGGGGGCTTTGGAAACACCATATATTTT | CASRDGRTGGFGNTIYF
- | TRBJ2-1 | TRBV11-2 | - | TGTGCCAGCAGCTTTGGTTCGGGCAATGAGCAGTTCTTC | CASSFGSGNEQFF
- | TRBJ2-1 | TRBV7-2 | TRBD2 | TGTGCCAGCAGGACCGGGAGCGGGGGTTCCTACAATGAGCAGTTCTTC | CASRTGSGGSYNEQFF
- | TRBJ2-1 | TRBV29-1 | TRBD1 | TGCAGCGTTGTTGGGACTGTGGGACAGGGGCAGTTCTTC | CSVVGTVGQGQFF
- | TRBJ1-5 | TRBV7-6 | TRBD1 | TGTGCCAGCAGCTTGGGGGACAGGGGAGATCAGCCCCAGCATTTT | CASSLGDRGDQPQHF
- | TRBJ2-1 | TRBV6-7 | - | TGTGCCAGCAGTTACCCCGGGAATTTAAACAATGAGCAGTTCTTC | CASSYPGNLNNEQFF
- | TRBJ2-3 | TRBV3-1/TRBV3-2 | TRBD2 | TGTGCCAGCAGCCCATTAGCGGGAGCGGGGACAGATACGCAGTATTTT | CASSPLAGAGTDTQYF
- | TRBJ2-1 | TRBV5-1 | TRBD2 | TGCGCCAGCAGCTTCATAGCGGGATCAGGTGAGCAGTTCTTC | CASSFIAGSGEQFF
- | TRBJ2-3 | TRBV5-1 | TRBD2 | TGCGCCAGCAGACCCCGTGGGCTAGCGGGCACAGATACGCAGTATTTT | CASRPRGLAGTDTQYF
- | TRBJ2-7 | TRBV30 | TRBD2 | TGTGCCTGGACAGCGGGAGCGTACGACGAGCAGTACTTC | CAWTAGAYDEQYF
- | TRBJ1-1 | TRBV5-5 | - | TGTGCCAGCAGCGACCAAACGGGGAAGAACACTGAAGCTTTCTTT | CASSDQTGKNTEAFF
- | TRBJ2-7 | TRBV28 | TRBD1 | TGTGCCAGCGCATCACAGGGGCTGATCTACGAGCAGTACTTC | CASASQGLIYEQYF
- | TRBJ1-5 | TRBV28 | - | TGTGCCAGCAGTTTAATAGATCAGCCCCAGCATTTT | CASSLIDQPQHF
- | TRBJ1-6 | TRBV10-3 | TRBD1 | TGTGCCATCAGTGAGCAGCAGGGGGCCTCCTATAATTCACCCCTCCACTTT | CAISEQQGASYNSPLHF
- | TRBJ2-3 | TRBV6-2/TRBV6-3 | - | TGTGCCAGCAGTTACTCGAGGGGGGGGGCCTGGGATACGCAGTATTTT | CASSYSRGGAWDTQYF
- | TRBJ2-1 | TRBV5-4 | TRBD1 | TGTGCCAGCAGCAAGACAGGGTTTGAGCAGTTCTTC | CASSKTGFEQFF
- | TRBJ2-1 | TRBV2 | TRBD2 | TGTGCCAGCAGTGAAAGGCGGGGGGGCCGCGCTGAGCAGTTCTTC | CASSERRGGRAEQFF
- | TRBJ2-2 | TRBV12-2 | - | TGTGCAAGCGAGCGGGAAAGGAACACCGGGGAGCTGTTTTTT | CASERERNTGELFF